These T cell receptor beta chains were read from a single sample in a study of early T cells in non-severe SARS-CoV-2 infection. Via MiXCR, TCRdb re-called the 5' RACE reads, giving one row per CDR3 protein. The sample includes about 61,000 distinct CDR3 sequences, about 12% of them seen just once. The source was whole blood, collected at baseline. The origin of the receptors is an adult who was a healthcare worker with PCR-confirmed SARS-CoV-2 infection or an uninfected control (not recorded which). The donor label of this sample is uncertain. CDR3s include the opening cysteine and the closing phenylalanine or tryptophan. The D gene is left open where the match is weak. Clone size is given for some rows only: seen once, a few or many times, or a class if the clone is expanded.

cdr3_aa: CSVDLPQGTDTQYF
cdr3_nt: TGCAGCGTTGACTTGCCCCAGGGCACAGATACGCAGTATTTT
v_call: TRBV29-1
d_call: NA
j_call: TRBJ2-3
clone_size: NA

cdr3_aa: CSAGRLAGGQYF
cdr3_nt: TGCAGTGCTGGAAGACTAGCGGGGGGGCAGTATTTT
v_call: TRBV20-1
d_call: TRBD2
j_call: TRBJ2-3
clone_size: few

cdr3_aa: CAISLAGQDEQFF
cdr3_nt: TGTGCCATCAGTCTAGCGGGGCAAGATGAGCAGTTCTTC
v_call: TRBV10-3
d_call: TRBD2
j_call: TRBJ2-1
clone_size: many

cdr3_aa: CASSLGNLAGGRDTQYF
cdr3_nt: TGTGCCAGCAGCTTAGGGAACCTAGCGGGGGGGAGAGATACGCAGTATTTT
v_call: TRBV11-2
d_call: TRBD2
j_call: TRBJ2-3
clone_size: NA

cdr3_aa: CASSQGVINSPLHF
cdr3_nt: TGCGCCAGCAGCCAAGGAGTCATTAATTCACCCCTCCACTTT
v_call: TRBV4-1
d_call: NA
j_call: TRBJ1-6
clone_size: few

cdr3_aa: CASSLSGGIVQPQHF
cdr3_nt: TGTGCCAGCAGTTTATCTGGGGGTATCGTTCAGCCCCAGCATTTT
v_call: TRBV28
d_call: NA
j_call: TRBJ1-5
clone_size: NA

cdr3_aa: CASSSTDSKNIQYF
cdr3_nt: TGTGCCAGTAGTAGCACCGACTCCAAAAACATTCAGTACTTC
v_call: TRBV19
d_call: NA
j_call: TRBJ2-4
clone_size: few

cdr3_aa: CASSTGVVLQETQYF
cdr3_nt: TGTGCCAGCAGTACGGGGGTCGTTCTCCAAGAGACCCAGTACTTC
v_call: TRBV5-4
d_call: NA
j_call: TRBJ2-5
clone_size: NA

cdr3_aa: CASSFLGGYGYTF
cdr3_nt: TGTGCCAGCAGTTTTCTAGGGGGCTATGGCTACACCTTC
v_call: TRBV12-3/TRBV12-4
d_call: NA
j_call: TRBJ1-2
clone_size: few

cdr3_aa: CASREGQGREKLFF
cdr3_nt: TGTGCCAGCAGGGAGGGACAGGGAAGGGAAAAACTGTTTTTT
v_call: TRBV6-6
d_call: TRBD1
j_call: TRBJ1-4
clone_size: NA

cdr3_aa: CASSPAGGPSGANVLTF
cdr3_nt: TGTGCCAGCTCACCCGCGGGGGGGCCCTCTGGGGCCAACGTCCTGACTTTC
v_call: TRBV18
d_call: TRBD2
j_call: TRBJ2-6
clone_size: few